One and the same sample provided the 24 T cell receptor beta chains below, sequenced in a study of cytomegalovirus exposure and HLA in healthy donors. The PCR used 60 Vbeta and 13 Jbeta primers. Clones were read by immunoSEQ multiplex PCR, and TCRdb kept only the in-frame ones, dropping some. The sample holds 90,000 to 130,000 clones; 78% are singletons and the top ten take 1.3%. The sample comprised PBMCs. The origin of the receptors is a woman aged 30 to 39 in good health and CMV-seronegative.

CDR3 nucleotide sequence: TGTGCCAGCAGACTTGACTTTTTACGGTACGAGCAGTACTTC. It translates to CASRLDFLRYEQYF. The chain uses TRBV6-1 and TRBJ2-7, with D uncertain. Between the trimmed V and J ends, which lost 6 bases and 4 bases, there was a span of 16 bases. Looked up from germline, CDR1 is MNHNS and CDR2 is SASEGT. The CDR3 consists of 14 residues.

The rearrangement links TRBV25-1 to TRBJ1-1; TRBD1 might be the D (5 bases). The CDR3 is made up of 14 amino acids. The germline CDR1 and CDR2 sequences are MGHDK and SYGVNS. V was shortened by 3 bases and J by 6 bases, with 14 bases between the two germline ends. CDR3 sequence (DNA): TGTGCCAGCAGTGATCCAGGGCGAGACGCTGAAGCTTTCTTT. It translates to CASSDPGRDAEAFF.

The V call is TRBV7-8, the J call TRBJ1-4; D is unresolved. This CDR3 is built from 13 residues. Germline CDR1 and CDR2: SGHVS and FQNEAQ. The ends were cut back, 3 bases at V and 5 bases at J, with 7 bases in the middle. The CDR3 DNA sequence: TGTGCCAGCAGCTTTGACGGGAATGAAAAACTGTTTTTT. This sequence encodes CASSFDGNEKLFF.

In this sample, this clone turned up a few times. This sequence joins TRBV6-4 and TRBJ2-2, with D possibly TRBD1 on 6 matching bases. The CDR3 consists of 13 residues. Germline V gene lookup returns CDR1 MRHNA and CDR2 SNTAGT. Trimming removed 2 bases at V and 5 bases at J, with 6 bases between. CDR3 region: CASSDGTTGELFF. CDR3 bases: TGTGCCAGCAGTGACGGGACAACCGGGGAGCTGTTTTTT.

V usage is TRBV10-2 and J usage is TRBJ1-5, with 7 bases that match TRBD1. Germline V CDR1 and CDR2: WSHSY, SAAADI. V was pared by 8 bases and J by 0 bases, with 1 base of the junction left unmatched. The CDR3 has 13 amino acids. This CDR3 is CASRDSSNQPQHF. CDR3 nucleotides: TGCGCCAGCCGGGACAGTAGCAATCAGCCCCAGCATTTT.

The sample holds a few counts of this clone. This chain links TRBV28 with TRBJ1-3; no firm D call. The CDR3 covers 15 residues. Germline V gene lookup returns CDR1 MDHEN and CDR2 SYDVKM. V lost 3 bases to trimming and J lost 0 bases, with 9 bases between them. Written as DNA, the CDR3 is TGTGCCAGCAGTTTGTTCCAGTTCTCTGGAAACACCATATATTTT. Encoded protein: CASSLFQFSGNTIYF.

The rearrangement links TRBV19 to TRBJ2-7, with TRBD1 identical over 9 bases. The CDR3 is 14 amino acids. Germline V CDR1 and CDR2: LNHDA, SQIVND (reference sequence). The J segment lost 4 bases and the V segment lost 5 bases, leaving 6 bases of the junction unmatched. The CDR3 sequence is CASSFGTGRYEQYF. CDR3 bases: TGTGCCAGTAGTTTCGGGACAGGGCGATACGAGCAGTACTTC.

As for this clone: One end of the junction varies from germline; a read error may be responsible. This sequence joins TRBV15 and TRBJ1-1; weak D call: TRBD1 (6 bases). Germline V CDR1 and CDR2: LNHNV, YYDKDF (reference sequence). The CDR3 totals 15 residues. The DNA for the CDR3 is TGTGCCACCAGCTTGATAGGGGGGGGGAACGCTGAAGCTTTCTTT. This codes for CATSLIGGGNAEAFF.

This clone was recorded a few times. J is TRBJ1-4 and V is TRBV4-1, with D uncertain. Trimming left V 3 bases short and J 2 bases short, with 10 bases between. Germline CDR1 reads MGHRA; CDR2 reads YSYEKL. The CDR3 extends over 15 amino acids. The CDR3 protein is CASSQGPLTNEKLFF. The CDR3 DNA follows: TGCGCCAGCAGCCAGGGCCCCTTGACTAATGAAAAACTGTTTTTT.

This sequence joins TRBV4-3 and TRBJ2-1, with 8 bases fitting TRBD2. The CDR3 loop spans 18 amino acids. From germline, CDR1 is LGHNA and CDR2 YSLEER. The V segment lost 3 bases and the J segment 5 bases; nucleotides outside the gene matches: 15. CDR3 bases: TGCGCCAGCAGCCACTTGTCCAGCGGGAGCCTTCTTGACAATGAGCAGTTCTTC. Amino acid sequence: CASSHLSSGSLLDNEQFF.

This clone turned up a few times. CDR3 nucleotides: TGTGCCAGCATCCAGACAGGCGGGAACACTGAAGCTTTCTTT. Protein product: CASIQTGGNTEAFF. V usage is TRBV25-1 and J usage is TRBJ1-1, with D tentatively TRBD1 (6 bases). The V end lost 7 bases, the J end lost 1 base, and 13 bases lay between the germline ends. From germline, CDR1 is MGHDK and CDR2 SYGVNS. The length of the CDR3 is 14 residues.

CDR3 bases: TGTGCCAGCAGCGTAGTTGCTAGCGGGGGGGGCGGCCCGGGCCATGAGCAGTTCTTC. It encodes CASSVVASGGGGPGHEQFF. The chain combines TRBV9 with TRBJ2-1; 12 bases align to TRBD2. J lost 8 bases, V lost 0 bases, and 15 bases had no gene match. Germline values: CDR1 SGDLS, CDR2 YYNGEE. This CDR3 is 19 amino acids long.

In nucleotides, the CDR3 is TGTGCCAGTAGCCGGGTTCCGCCCTACGAGCAGTACTTC. This sequence encodes CASSRVPPYEQYF. The chain couples TRBV19 to TRBJ2-7; D unclear. The V gene lost 6 bases and the J gene lost 2 bases, with 11 bases spanning the gap. CDR1 and CDR2 (germline): LNHDA, SQIVND (reference sequence). The length of the CDR3 is 13 residues.

This sequence joins TRBV15 and TRBJ2-7; TRBD1 aligns across 9 bases. This CDR3 has 15 residues. Germline assignment: CDR1 LNHNV and CDR2 YYDKDF (reference sequence). V dropped 1 base and J dropped 5; count of bases not matched to a gene: 6. The DNA for the CDR3 is TGTGCCACCAGCAGAGGCGGACAGGGGACCGACGAGCAGTACTTC. Residues: CATSRGGQGTDEQYF.

This clone was seen just once. The chain employs TRBV28 and TRBJ1-5, with TRBD1 matching 7 bases. The CDR3 sequence is 13 residues long. The trim removed 7 bases at V and 6 bases at J, leaving 6 bases unmatched. Germline V gives CDR1 MDHEN, CDR2 SYDVKM. CDR3 amino acids: CASTDRVGQPQHF. The CDR3 region has the DNA TGTGCCAGCACCGACAGGGTCGGTCAGCCCCAGCATTTT.

The V gene is TRBV6-1, the J gene TRBJ2-7, with 7 bases identical to TRBD2. The germline V gene encodes CDR1 MNHNS and CDR2 SASEGT. The V gene end was trimmed by 6 bases and the J gene end by 0 bases; junction bases not matched to a gene: 8. The CDR3 has 15 amino acids. As DNA, the CDR3 is TGTGCCAGCAGGGGGGGGTTCCCTCTCTCCTACGAGCAGTACTTC. Translating it yields CASRGGFPLSYEQYF.

The chain has TRBV7-2 and TRBJ1-1; 8 bases fit TRBD1. This CDR3 comprises 15 residues. CDR1 and CDR2 (germline): SGHTA, FQGNSA. V was clipped by 1 base and J by 5 bases; unmatched bases: 6. This CDR3 is CASSLVRGRVTEAFF. The CDR3 nucleotides are TGTGCCAGCAGCTTAGTCAGGGGGCGGGTTACTGAAGCTTTCTTT. The whole variable domain, remainder taken from reference TRBV7-2 and TRBJ1-1, is GAGVSQSPSNKVTEKGKDVELRCDPISGHTALYWYRQSLGQGLEFLIYFQGNSAPDKSGLPSDRFSAERTGGSVSTLTIQRTQQEDSAVYLCASSLVRGRVTEAFFGQGTRLTVV.

This clone showed up just a few times. This chain's CDR3 is CASSNLPGLAANNEQFF. In nucleotides, the CDR3 is TGTGCCAGCAGCAACTTACCGGGACTAGCGGCCAACAATGAGCAGTTCTTC. The chain employs TRBV7-3 and TRBJ2-1, with 11 bases identical to TRBD2. This CDR3 spans 17 amino acids. V shed 5 bases and J 5 bases; nucleotides not matched to a gene: 11. Germline V gene sequence: CDR1 SGHTA, CDR2 FQGTGA.

The rearrangement joins TRBV9 to TRBJ2-7; TRBD1 agrees at 10 bases. The CDR3 has 14 amino acids. The V gene's germline CDR1 is SGDLS and CDR2 YYNGEE. Trimming took 0 bases from V and 6 from J; bases not matched to a gene: 3. DNA of the CDR3: TGTGCCAGCAGCGTAGAGGGACAGGGGTTCGAGCAGTACTTC. Amino acids: CASSVEGQGFEQYF.

The table lists this clone with a few counts. For the CDR3, the DNA is TGTGCCAGCAGTGGTCTTAGCGGGAGGGCCACAGATACGCAGTATTTT. Translating it yields CASSGLSGRATDTQYF. This chain uses TRBV25-1 with TRBJ2-3; 11 nucleotides line up with TRBD2. With 4 bases clipped from V and 2 bases from J, the junction kept 5 bases outside the gene matches. The CDR3 totals 16 residues. Per the germline V gene, CDR1 is MGHDK and CDR2 is SYGVNS. The full variable domain, with the rest looked up from reference TRBV25-1 and TRBJ2-3, is EADIYQTPRYLVIGTGKKITLECSQTMGHDKMYWYQQDPGMELHLIHYSYGVNSTEKGDLSSESTVSRIRTEHFPLTLESARPSHTSQYLCASSGLSGRATDTQYFGPGTRLTVL.

This chain connects TRBV28 to TRBJ2-3; D is unclear. V was clipped by 6 bases and J by 0 bases, with 13 bases between them. Germline V CDR1 and CDR2: MDHEN, SYDVKM. This CDR3 comprises 15 residues. This CDR3 is CASSPLTASTDTQYF. In DNA, the CDR3 is TGTGCCAGCAGCCCCCTCACAGCTAGCACAGATACGCAGTATTTT.

This chain links TRBV7-6 with TRBJ1-1; D not certain. This CDR3 has 13 residues. CDR1 and CDR2 (germline): SGHVS, FNYEAQ. Between the trimmed V and J ends, which lost 5 bases and 9 bases, there was a span of 16 bases. DNA for the CDR3: TGTGCCAGCAGCGGACGTGGAGGTGGTAAAGCTTTCTTT. This sequence encodes CASSGRGGGKAFF.

The chain is built from TRBV30 and TRBJ2-2; the D gene is possibly TRBD2 (5 bases). V dropped 1 base and J dropped 5 bases, with 8 bases sitting between them. The CDR3 runs 13 residues. Looked up from germline, CDR1 is GTSNPN and CDR2 is SVGIG (reference sequence). Written as DNA, the CDR3 is TGTGCCTGGAGTGGTACGGGAACCGGGGAGCTGTTTTTT. Its translation: CAWSGTGTGELFF. Looking up the rest from reference TRBV30 and TRBJ2-2 gives the full variable domain: SQTIHQWPATLVQPVGSPLSLECTVEGTSNPNLYWYRQAAGRGLQLLFYSVGIGQISSEVPQNLSASRPQDRQFILSSKKLLLSDSGFYLCAWSGTGTGELFFGEGSRLTVL.

This chain joins TRBV4-2 and TRBJ1-1; D ambiguous. Trimming removed 4 bases at V and 0 bases at J, with 15 bases between. CDR3 length: 16 amino acids. CDR1 LGHNA and CDR2 YNFKEQ come from the germline V gene. The CDR3 DNA reads TGTGCCAGCAGCCCCCAAGAGGAGGAACTGAACACTGAAGCTTTCTTT. Encoded protein: CASSPQEEELNTEAFF.